This entry features one T cell receptor (beta chain) sequence. This sample was included in a study of response to subunit inactivated influenza vaccine. TCRdb used MiXCR to reprocess the RT-PCR reads, holding one entry per CDR3 protein. The sample holds almost 600,000 distinct CDR3 sequences, about 14% seen once. The sequence was obtained from a man aged 50-60 years who received an inactivated influenza vaccine. Sequencing used PBMCs from blood, obtained about 12 days after vaccination.

The CDR3 DNA reads as TGCGCCAGCAGCCAAGATTTAACAGGGCCTAGCAATCAGCCCCAGCATTTT. It is translated as CASSQDLTGPSNQPQHF. This chain connects TRBV4-3 to TRBJ1-5; a possible D gene is TRBD1 (6 bases). The CDR3 spans 17 residues. CDR1 is LGHNA, CDR2 YSLEER, per germline. V was clipped by 0 bases and J by 0 bases, with 12 bases between them.